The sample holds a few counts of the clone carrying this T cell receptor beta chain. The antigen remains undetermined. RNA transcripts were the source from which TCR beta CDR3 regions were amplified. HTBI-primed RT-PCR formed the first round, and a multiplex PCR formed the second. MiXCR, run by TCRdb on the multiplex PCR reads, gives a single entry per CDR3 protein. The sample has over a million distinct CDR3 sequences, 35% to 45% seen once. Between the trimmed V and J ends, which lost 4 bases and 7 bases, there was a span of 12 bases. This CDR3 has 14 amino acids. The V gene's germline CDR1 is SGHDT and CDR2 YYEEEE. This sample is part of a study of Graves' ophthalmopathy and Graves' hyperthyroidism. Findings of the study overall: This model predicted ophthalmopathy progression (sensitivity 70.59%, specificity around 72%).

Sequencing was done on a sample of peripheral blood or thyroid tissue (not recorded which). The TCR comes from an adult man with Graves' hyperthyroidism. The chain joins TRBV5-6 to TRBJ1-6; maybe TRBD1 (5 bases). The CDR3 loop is CASSPGDWNSPLHF. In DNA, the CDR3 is TGTGCCAGCAGCCCGGGGGATTGGAATTCACCCCTCCACTTT.